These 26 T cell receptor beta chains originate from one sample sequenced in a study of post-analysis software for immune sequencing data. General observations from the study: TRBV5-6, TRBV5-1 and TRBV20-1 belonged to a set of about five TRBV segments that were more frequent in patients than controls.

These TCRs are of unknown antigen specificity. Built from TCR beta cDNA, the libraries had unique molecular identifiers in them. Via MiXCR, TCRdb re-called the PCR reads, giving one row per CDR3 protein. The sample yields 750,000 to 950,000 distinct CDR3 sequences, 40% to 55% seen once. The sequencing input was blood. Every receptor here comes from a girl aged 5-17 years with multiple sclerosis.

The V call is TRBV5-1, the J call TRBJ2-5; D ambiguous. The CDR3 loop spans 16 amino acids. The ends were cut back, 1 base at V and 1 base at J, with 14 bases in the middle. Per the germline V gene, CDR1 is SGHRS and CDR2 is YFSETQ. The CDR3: CASSLTQVRSQETQYF. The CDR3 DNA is TGCGCCAGCAGCTTGACCCAGGTCAGGTCCCAAGAGACCCAGTACTTC.

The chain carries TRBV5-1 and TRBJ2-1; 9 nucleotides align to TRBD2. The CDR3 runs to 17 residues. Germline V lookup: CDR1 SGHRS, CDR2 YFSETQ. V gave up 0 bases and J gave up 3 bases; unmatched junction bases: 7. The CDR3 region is CASSLAVAGEDYNEQFF. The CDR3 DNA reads TGCGCCAGCAGCTTGGCCGTAGCGGGAGAAGACTACAATGAGCAGTTCTTC.

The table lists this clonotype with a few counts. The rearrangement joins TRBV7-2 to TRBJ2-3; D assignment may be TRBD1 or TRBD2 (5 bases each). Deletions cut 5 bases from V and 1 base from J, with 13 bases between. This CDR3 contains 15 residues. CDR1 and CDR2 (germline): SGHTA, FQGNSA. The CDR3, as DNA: TGTGCCAGCAGCCGCCCGGGGCTGGGCACAGATACGCAGTATTTT. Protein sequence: CASSRPGLGTDTQYF.

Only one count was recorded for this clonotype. CDR3 coding DNA: TGTGCCAGCAGTACGAGGAACTCGTACAATGAGCAGTTCTTC. This gives the protein CASSTRNSYNEQFF. The chain combines TRBV12-3 or TRBV12-4 with TRBJ2-1; D remains ambiguous. This CDR3 comprises 14 residues. Trimming cost V 5 bases and J 4 bases, with 12 bases left between them.

As DNA, the CDR3 is TGCAGTGCTCTTTTTGACCCGACGGTGGCCCAGTACTTC. Residues: CSALFDPTVAQYF. The chain is built from TRBV20-1 and TRBJ2-5, with D unresolved. The CDR3 covers 13 residues. V was cut by 5 bases and J by 9 bases, with 19 bases left in between. From germline, CDR1 is DFQATT and CDR2 SNEGSKA (reference sequence).

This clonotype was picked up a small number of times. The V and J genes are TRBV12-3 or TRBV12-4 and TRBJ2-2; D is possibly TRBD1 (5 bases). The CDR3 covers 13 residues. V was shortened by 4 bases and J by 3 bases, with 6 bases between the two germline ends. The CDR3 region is CASSSRDTGELFF. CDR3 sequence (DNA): TGTGCCAGCAGTTCCAGGGACACCGGGGAGCTGTTTTTT.

The CDR3 loop reads CASSTLDSSYEQYF. The CDR3 DNA follows: TGCGCCAGCTCGACCCTGGACTCCTCTTACGAGCAGTACTTC. The chain employs TRBV5-1 and TRBJ2-7, with a possible D match to TRBD2 (5 bases). Trimming cost V 7 bases and J 4 bases, with 18 bases left between them. Germline V gene sequence: CDR1 SGHRS, CDR2 YFSETQ. This CDR3 has 14 residues.

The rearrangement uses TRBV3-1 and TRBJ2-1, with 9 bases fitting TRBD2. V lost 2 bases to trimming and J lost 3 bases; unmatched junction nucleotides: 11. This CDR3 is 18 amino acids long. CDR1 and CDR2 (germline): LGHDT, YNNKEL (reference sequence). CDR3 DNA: TGTGCCAGCAGCCAAAGGCTTTTAGCGGGGGTTATCTACAATGAGCAGTTCTTC. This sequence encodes CASSQRLLAGVIYNEQFF.

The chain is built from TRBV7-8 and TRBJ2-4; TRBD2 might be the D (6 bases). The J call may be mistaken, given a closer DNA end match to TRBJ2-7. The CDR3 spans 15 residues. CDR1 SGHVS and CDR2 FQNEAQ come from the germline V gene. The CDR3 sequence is CASSLGSGLPYEQYF. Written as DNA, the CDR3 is TGTGCCAGCAGCTTAGGTAGCGGTTTACCCTACGAGCAGTACTTC.

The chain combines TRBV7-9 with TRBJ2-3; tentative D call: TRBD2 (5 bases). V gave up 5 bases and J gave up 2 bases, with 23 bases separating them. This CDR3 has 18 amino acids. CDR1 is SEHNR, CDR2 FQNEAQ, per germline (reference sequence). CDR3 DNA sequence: TGTGCCAGCAGCCCAACTTCCGGGAAGGCCCCCTCCACAGATACGCAGTATTTT. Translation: CASSPTSGKAPSTDTQYF. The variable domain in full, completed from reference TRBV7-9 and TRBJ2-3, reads DTGVSQNPRHKITKRGQNVTFRCDPISEHNRLYWYRQTLGQGPEFLTYFQNEAQLEKSRLLSDRFSAERPKGSFSTLEIQRTEQGDSAMYLCASSPTSGKAPSTDTQYFGPGTRLTVL.

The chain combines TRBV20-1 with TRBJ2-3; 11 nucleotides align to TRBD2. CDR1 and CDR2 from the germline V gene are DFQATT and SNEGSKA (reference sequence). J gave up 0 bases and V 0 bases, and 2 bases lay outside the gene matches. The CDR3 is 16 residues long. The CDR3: CSARDGTSGSTDTQYF. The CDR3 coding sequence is TGCAGTGCTAGAGATGGGACTAGCGGTAGCACAGATACGCAGTATTTT.

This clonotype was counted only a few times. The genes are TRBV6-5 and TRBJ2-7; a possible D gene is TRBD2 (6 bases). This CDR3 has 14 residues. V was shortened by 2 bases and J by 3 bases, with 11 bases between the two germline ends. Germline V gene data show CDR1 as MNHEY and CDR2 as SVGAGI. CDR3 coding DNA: TGTGCCAGCAGTTACGGCGGGAACGGCTACGAGCAGTACTTC. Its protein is CASSYGGNGYEQYF.

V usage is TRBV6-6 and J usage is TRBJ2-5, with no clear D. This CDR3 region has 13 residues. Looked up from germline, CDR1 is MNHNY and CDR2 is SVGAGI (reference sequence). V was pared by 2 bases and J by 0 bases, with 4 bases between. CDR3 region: CASSYPNQETQYF. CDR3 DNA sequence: TGTGCCAGCAGTTACCCAAACCAAGAGACCCAGTACTTC.

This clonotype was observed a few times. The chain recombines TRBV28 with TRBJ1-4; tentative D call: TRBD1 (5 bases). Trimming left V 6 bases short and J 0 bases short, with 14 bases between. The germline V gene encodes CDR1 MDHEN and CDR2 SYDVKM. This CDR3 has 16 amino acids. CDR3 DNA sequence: TGTGCCAGCAGCCGTCAGACAGCCCCAACTAATGAAAAACTGTTTTTT. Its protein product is CASSRQTAPTNEKLFF.

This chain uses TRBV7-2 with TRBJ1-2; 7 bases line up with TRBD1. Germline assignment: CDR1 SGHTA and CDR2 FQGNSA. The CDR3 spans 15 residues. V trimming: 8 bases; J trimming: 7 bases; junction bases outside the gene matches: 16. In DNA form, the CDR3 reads TGTGCCAGCGGTGACCCGGGACAGTCTATTGGTGGCTACACCTTC. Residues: CASGDPGQSIGGYTF.

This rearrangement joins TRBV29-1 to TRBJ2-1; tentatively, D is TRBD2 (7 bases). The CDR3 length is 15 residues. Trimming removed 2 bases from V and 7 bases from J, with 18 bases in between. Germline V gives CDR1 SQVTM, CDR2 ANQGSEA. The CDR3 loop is CSVESGGAEVNEQFF. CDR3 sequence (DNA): TGCAGCGTTGAATCGGGGGGCGCTGAGGTAAATGAGCAGTTCTTC.

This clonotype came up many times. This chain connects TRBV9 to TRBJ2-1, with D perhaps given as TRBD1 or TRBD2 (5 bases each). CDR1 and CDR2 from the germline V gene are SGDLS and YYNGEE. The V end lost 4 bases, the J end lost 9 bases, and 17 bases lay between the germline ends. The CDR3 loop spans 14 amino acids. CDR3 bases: TGTGCCAGCAGCTCAGACCCTGGGGGTCGTGAGCAGTTCTTC. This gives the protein CASSSDPGGREQFF.

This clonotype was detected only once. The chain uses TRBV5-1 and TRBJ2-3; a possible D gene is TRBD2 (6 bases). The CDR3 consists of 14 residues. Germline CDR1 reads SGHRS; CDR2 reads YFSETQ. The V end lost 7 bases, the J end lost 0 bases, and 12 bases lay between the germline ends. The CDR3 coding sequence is TGCGCCAGCTCGGGACTCCGTAGCACAGATACGCAGTATTTT. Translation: CASSGLRSTDTQYF.

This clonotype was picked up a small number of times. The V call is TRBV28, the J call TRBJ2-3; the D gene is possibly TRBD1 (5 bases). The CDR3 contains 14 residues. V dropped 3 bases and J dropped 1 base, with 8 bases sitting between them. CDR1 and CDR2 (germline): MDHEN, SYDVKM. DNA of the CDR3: TGTGCCAGCAGTTTGGACATAGGCACAGATACGCAGTATTTT. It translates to CASSLDIGTDTQYF.

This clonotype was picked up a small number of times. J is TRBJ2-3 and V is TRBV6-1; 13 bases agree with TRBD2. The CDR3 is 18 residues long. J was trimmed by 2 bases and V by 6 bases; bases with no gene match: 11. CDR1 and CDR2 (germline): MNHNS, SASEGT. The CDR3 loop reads CASRHLGLAGAVTDTQYF. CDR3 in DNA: TGTGCCAGCAGGCACCTCGGACTAGCGGGAGCGGTCACAGATACGCAGTATTTT.

The CDR3 sequence: CASSSGTGRFTDTQYF. CDR3 bases: TGTGCCAGCAGCTCGGGGACAGGGAGGTTCACAGATACGCAGTATTTT. The chain employs TRBV7-6 and TRBJ2-3, with 9 bases identical to TRBD1. The CDR3 has 16 residues. Germline-derived CDR1 and CDR2 are SGHVS and FNYEAQ. Germline trimming cut 4 bases from V and 2 bases from J; bases unmatched to any gene: 7.

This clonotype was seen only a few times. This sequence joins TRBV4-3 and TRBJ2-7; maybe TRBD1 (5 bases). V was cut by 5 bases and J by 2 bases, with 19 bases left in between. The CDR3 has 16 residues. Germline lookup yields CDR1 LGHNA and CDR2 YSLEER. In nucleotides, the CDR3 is TGCGCCAGCAGCGCGCGACCGTCGACAGTTGCCTACGAGCAGTACTTC. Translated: CASSARPSTVAYEQYF.

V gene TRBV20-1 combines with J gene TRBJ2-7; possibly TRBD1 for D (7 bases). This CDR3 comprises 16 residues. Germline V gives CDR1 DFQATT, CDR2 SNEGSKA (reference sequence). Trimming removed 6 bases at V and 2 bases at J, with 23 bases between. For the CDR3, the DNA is TGCAGTGCCAATGGGGGGATTGGACAGGACACCTACGAGCAGTACTTC. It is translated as CSANGGIGQDTYEQYF.

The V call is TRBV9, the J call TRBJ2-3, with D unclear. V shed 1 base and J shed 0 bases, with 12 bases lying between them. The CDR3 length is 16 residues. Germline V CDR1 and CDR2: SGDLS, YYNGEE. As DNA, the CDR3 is TGTGCCAGCAGCGTAAACGGCCGGGCTAGCACAGATACGCAGTATTTT. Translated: CASSVNGRASTDTQYF.

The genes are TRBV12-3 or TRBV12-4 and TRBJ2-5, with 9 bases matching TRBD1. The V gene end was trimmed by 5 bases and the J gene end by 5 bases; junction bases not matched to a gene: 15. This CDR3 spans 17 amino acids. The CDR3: CASSPGIGQGSSETQYF. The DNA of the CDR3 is TGTGCCAGCAGTCCCGGGATCGGACAGGGGTCATCGGAGACCCAGTACTTC.

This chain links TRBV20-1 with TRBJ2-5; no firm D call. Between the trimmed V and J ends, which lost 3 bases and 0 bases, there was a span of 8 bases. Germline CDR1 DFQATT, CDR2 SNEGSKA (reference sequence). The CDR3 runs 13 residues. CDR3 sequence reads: CSASWKNQETQYF. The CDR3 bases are TGCAGTGCTAGTTGGAAGAACCAAGAGACCCAGTACTTC.